Given below is one TCR beta chain in context. Its antigen remains unidentified. This sample stems from a study of regulatory T cells in long-lasting Graves disease. Study-wide results and caveats: Lower TCR diversity characterized persistent Graves' patients relative to newly diagnosed patients. Favoring TRBV28, TRBJ1-2 and TRBJ2-5 was a feature seen in persistent disease.

V was clipped by 4 bases and J by 4 bases, with 10 bases between them. Per the germline V gene, CDR1 is SQVTM and CDR2 is ANQGSEA. The CDR3 has 13 amino acids. Specified time point: persistent/refractory GD, antithyroid drugs over 5 years with positive TRAb. Researchers made the TCR library from RNA that was extracted from PBMCs. Peripheral blood, about 9 milliliters per patient, was collected in EDTA tubes. Construction of the TCR beta libraries employed iRepertoire HTBI primers in conjunction with Arm-PCR of CDR3 regions. Source study methods: Gene usage covered 50 to 75 TRBV and more than 13 TRBJ segments. TCRdb processed the multiplex PCR reads anew with MiXCR; each CDR3 protein has one entry. TCRdb's processing, not the authors' own work, is the source of the V and J calls. The data show under 450,000 distinct CDR3 sequences, 23% seen once.

Source: peripheral blood mononuclear cells (PBMCs), taken when the disease was refractory, from a patient treated with antithyroid drugs. This TCR was sampled from a female donor with Graves disease. J is TRBJ2-2 and V is TRBV29-1; D is perhaps TRBD1 (6 bases). The CDR3 nucleotides read TGCAGCGTTGGGGCAGGGGTCACCGGGGAGCTGTTTTTT. Amino acids: CSVGAGVTGELFF.